The 26 T cell receptor beta chains in this list originate from one sample, sequenced in a study of T-cell reconstitution after alpha-beta-depleted transplantation in children. Preparation of the TCRbeta library was carried out with unique molecular identifiers. TCRdb re-derived calls from the PCR reads in MiXCR, one entry per CDR3 protein. The sample includes 500,000 to 650,000 distinct CDR3 sequences, about an eighth of them seen just once. Sequences were derived from PBMCs, mostly from graft donor cells, sampled 180 days after TCRalphabeta/CD19-depleted stem cell transplant. The receptors here all came from a female patient between 2 and 15 years old who had a stem cell transplant for aplastic anemia, so the T cells may come from the graft donor.

This clonotype was picked up many times. The chain joins TRBV29-1 to TRBJ1-1; D uncertain. CDR1 is SQVTM and CDR2 is ANQGSEA in the germline V gene. This CDR3 region has 12 residues. The V end lost 4 bases, the J end lost 1 base, and 7 bases lay between the germline ends. The CDR3 bases are TGCAGCGTTGTTCTGGGGAACACTGAAGCTTTCTTT. Translating gives CSVVLGNTEAFF.

V usage is TRBV12-3 or TRBV12-4 and J usage is TRBJ2-1; 13 bases are a match to TRBD2. This CDR3 has 16 amino acids. Unmatched junction bases numbered 6, after V lost 4 bases and J lost 6 bases. CDR3 residues: CASSSWTSGSLNEQFF. For the CDR3, the DNA is TGTGCCAGCAGTTCTTGGACTAGCGGGAGCCTCAATGAGCAGTTCTTC.

This clonotype showed up just a few times. The chain joins TRBV6-5 to TRBJ2-2; TRBD1 or TRBD2 may be the D gene (5 bases each). CDR1 and CDR2 (germline): MNHEY, SVGAGI. The CDR3 is 14 amino acids. V dropped 2 bases and J dropped 13 bases, with 17 bases sitting between them. The CDR3 protein is CASSYRSRGVGLFF. CDR3 nucleotide sequence: TGTGCCAGCAGTTACCGATCAAGAGGGGTCGGGCTGTTTTTT.

The gene calls are TRBV28 and TRBJ1-2, with TRBD1 matching 10 bases. This CDR3 comprises 14 residues. The germline CDR1 and CDR2 sequences are MDHEN and SYDVKM. J was trimmed by 7 bases and V by 6 bases; bases with no gene match: 8. CDR3 DNA: TGTGCCAGCAGAGAGACAGGGGGCATGAGTGGCTACACCTTC. Amino acids: CASRETGGMSGYTF.

The chain has TRBV6-5 and TRBJ2-2; TRBD2 aligns across 7 bases. Trimming cost V 4 bases and J 7 bases; bases outside gene matches: 12. Germline assignment: CDR1 MNHEY and CDR2 SVGAGI. The length of the CDR3 is 16 residues. In DNA, the CDR3 is TGTGCCAGCAGTTCTCGGGGAGGGAGGGCAGGCGGGGAGCTGTTTTTT. Its protein is CASSSRGGRAGGELFF.

This clonotype was picked up a small number of times. This chain links TRBV29-1 with TRBJ1-2; no clear D. Germline V gene data show CDR1 as SQVTM and CDR2 as ANQGSEA. The CDR3 is 13 residues long. V lost 4 bases and J 8 bases, leaving 17 bases between the germline ends. CDR3 residues: CSVGPDLSAGYTF. CDR3 coding DNA: TGCAGCGTTGGCCCGGATCTGTCGGCCGGCTACACCTTC. The whole variable domain, remainder taken from reference TRBV29-1 and TRBJ1-2, is SAVISQKPSRDICQRGTSLTIQCQVDSQVTMMFWYRQQPGQSLTLIATANQGSEATYESGFVIDKFPISRPNLTFSTLTVSNMSPEDSSIYLCSVGPDLSAGYTFGSGTRLTVV.

V is TRBV13 and J is TRBJ2-7; the D is unclear. Trimming pared 4 bases from V and 7 bases from J, leaving 8 bases between. This CDR3 spans 11 amino acids. Germline V lookup: CDR1 PRHDT, CDR2 FYEKMQ (reference sequence). CDR3 DNA: TGTGCCAGCAGCTCGATTTGGGAGCAGTACGTC. This encodes CASSSIWEQYV.

This sequence joins TRBV20-1 and TRBJ2-1, with 12 bases aligning to TRBD2. CDR3 size: 16 residues. From germline, CDR1 is DFQATT and CDR2 SNEGSKA (reference sequence). The ends lost 1 base at V and 2 bases at J; junction bases unmatched: 3. CDR3 sequence: CSARGASGRAYNEQFF. CDR3 in DNA: TGCAGTGCTAGAGGGGCTAGCGGGAGGGCCTACAATGAGCAGTTCTTC.

The J gene is TRBJ1-3, the V gene TRBV29-1; D is unclear. The CDR3 extends over 14 amino acids. V lost 7 bases and J 0 bases, leaving 13 bases between the germline ends. Germline lookup yields CDR1 SQVTM and CDR2 ANQGSEA. CDR3 sequence reads: CSARPGSSGNTIYF. DNA of the CDR3: TGCAGCGCACGGCCGGGAAGCTCTGGAAACACCATATATTTT.

This clonotype turned up a few times. The rearrangement links TRBV4-2 to TRBJ2-7; D gene uncertain. Trimming left V 6 bases short and J 3 bases short, with 21 bases between. CDR3 length equals 16 residues. Germline CDR1 is LGHNA and CDR2 is YNFKEQ. CDR3 sequence (DNA): TGTGCCAGCAGGGAAGATGGGCCAAGCCCCTACTACGAGCAGTACTTC. This encodes CASREDGPSPYYEQYF.

In its sample, this clonotype was seen many times. The genes are TRBV7-2 and TRBJ2-1; 10 nucleotides line up with TRBD2. CDR1 is SGHTA and CDR2 is FQGNSA in the germline V gene. Germline trimming cut 2 bases from V and 6 bases from J; bases unmatched to any gene: 1. The CDR3 contains 14 residues. CDR3 coding DNA: TGTGCCAGCAGCTTAAAGCGGGGGGGCAATGAGCAGTTCTTC. Translating it yields CASSLKRGGNEQFF.

This clonotype was picked up a small number of times. The genes are TRBV28 and TRBJ2-5, with D perhaps assigned TRBD1 or TRBD2 (5 bases each). Trimming stripped 3 bases from V and 0 bases from J, with 14 bases between. The CDR3 consists of 16 residues. In germline, CDR1 is MDHEN, CDR2 SYDVKM. The CDR3 DNA follows: TGTGCCAGCAGTTTCCCAGGGACGCCGAACCAAGAGACCCAGTACTTC. Translating gives CASSFPGTPNQETQYF.

This clonotype was observed a few times. V usage is TRBV20-1 and J usage is TRBJ2-1, with TRBD2 as a possible D gene (5 bases). Germline values: CDR1 DFQATT, CDR2 SNEGSKA (reference sequence). V shed 6 bases and J shed 3 bases, with 18 bases lying between them. CDR3 length: 15 amino acids. The chain's CDR3 is CSAPPTGRIYNEQFF. CDR3 in DNA: TGCAGTGCCCCACCCACGGGGAGAATCTACAATGAGCAGTTCTTC.

The chain carries TRBV18 and TRBJ2-2; D possibly matches TRBD1 or TRBD2 (5 bases each). Per the germline V gene, CDR1 is KGHSH and CDR2 is LQKENI. The CDR3 consists of 16 residues. V was pared by 0 bases and J by 4 bases, with 12 bases between. The CDR3 nucleotides read TGTGCCAGCTCACCACCGACACAGGCGGGCACCGGGGAGCTGTTTTTT. Translating gives CASSPPTQAGTGELFF.

The CDR3 loop is CASSFGTLYGYTF. In DNA, the CDR3 is TGTGCCAGCAGTTTCGGGACTCTCTATGGCTACACCTTC. The rearrangement uses TRBV6-2 or TRBV6-3 and TRBJ1-2, with D tentatively TRBD1 (5 bases). Germline CDR1 MNHEY, CDR2 SVGEGT. V lost 4 bases and J lost 4, with 10 bases in between. This CDR3 region has 13 residues.

The table lists this clonotype with many counts. CDR3: CASSYLNSPLHF. In nucleotides, the CDR3 is TGTGCCAGCAGTTACTTAAATTCACCCCTCCACTTT. The chain couples TRBV6-5 to TRBJ1-6, with D hard to call. The length of the CDR3 is 12 residues. CDR1 MNHEY and CDR2 SVGAGI come from the germline V gene. The V gene lost 1 base and the J gene lost 7 bases, with 2 bases spanning the gap.

Only a few counts were recorded for this clonotype. The chain joins TRBV5-8 to TRBJ2-4; D is possibly TRBD2 (7 bases). This CDR3 has 14 residues. The germline V gene encodes CDR1 SGHTS and CDR2 YDEGEE. V was pared by 4 bases and J by 9 bases, with 17 bases between. CDR3 amino acids: CASSLLGGAGIQYF. As DNA, the CDR3 is TGTGCCAGCAGCCTGCTGGGGGGGGCGGGCATTCAGTACTTC. Complete variable domain (other parts from reference TRBV5-8 and TRBJ2-4): EAGVTQSPTHLIKTRGQQATLRCSPISGHTSVYWYQQALGLGLQFLLWYDEGEERNRGNFPPRFSGRQFPNYSSELNVNALELEDSALYLCASSLLGGAGIQYFGAGTRLSVL.

This clonotype appeared many times. V usage is TRBV27 and J usage is TRBJ2-1, with 10 positions matching TRBD2. The CDR3 runs 14 residues. The V and J ends lost 5 bases and 5 bases, in that order; junction bases with no gene match: 3. Germline V lookup: CDR1 MNHEY, CDR2 SMNVEV (reference sequence). For the CDR3, the DNA is TGTGCCAGCAGTACTAGCGGGACTGACAATGAGCAGTTCTTC. This sequence encodes CASSTSGTDNEQFF.

This clonotype was found a few times. The chain has TRBV5-1 and TRBJ2-1; maybe TRBD2 (6 bases). V was trimmed by 4 bases and J by 6 bases, leaving 14 bases between them. Germline CDR1 and CDR2: SGHRS and YFSETQ. The CDR3 loop spans 14 amino acids. The CDR3 protein is CASSLRLVGNEQFF. DNA for the CDR3: TGCGCCAGCAGCCTCCGACTAGTTGGCAATGAGCAGTTCTTC.

This clonotype has at least ten counts. The DNA for the CDR3 is TGTGCCACCAGCAGAGATATCTCCTCGCCATTGGGCTACACCTTC. Its protein is CATSRDISSPLGYTF. The chain recombines TRBV15 with TRBJ1-2; unclear D gene. The CDR3 is 15 amino acids. In germline, CDR1 is LNHNV, CDR2 YYDKDF (reference sequence). The germline V and J ends were trimmed by 0 bases and 8 bases, with 16 bases remaining between them.

This sequence joins TRBV15 and TRBJ2-1; D remains unclear. The CDR3 covers 13 residues. In germline, CDR1 is LNHNV, CDR2 YYDKDF (reference sequence). V dropped 4 bases and J dropped 8 bases, with 12 bases sitting between them. The CDR3 nucleotides read TGTGCCACCAGCACCGGCCCCGGCTATGAGCAGTTCTTC. Encoded protein: CATSTGPGYEQFF.

This clonotype was counted only a few times. A read error may account for a junction end that differs from germline. The J gene is TRBJ2-5, the V gene TRBV10-3; TRBD1 agrees at 9 bases. CDR3 length: 12 residues. CDR1 is ENHRY and CDR2 is SYGVKD in the germline V gene. The CDR3 loop is CAVRDREETQYF. CDR3 nucleotide sequence: TGTGCCGTCAGGGACAGGGAAGAGACCCAGTACTTC.

The genes are TRBV19 and TRBJ2-1, with D possibly being TRBD2 (6 bases). This CDR3 spans 15 amino acids. V was pared by 2 bases and J by 0 bases, with 8 bases between. From germline, CDR1 is LNHDA and CDR2 SQIVND (reference sequence). The DNA for the CDR3 is TGTGCCAGTAGTATAAGGGAGGCCTCCTACAATGAGCAGTTCTTC. This encodes CASSIREASYNEQFF.

The rearrangement uses TRBV20-1 and TRBJ2-5; 14 nucleotides line up with TRBD2. In germline, CDR1 is DFQATT, CDR2 SNEGSKA (reference sequence). The CDR3 spans 18 residues. The ends lost 0 bases at V and 2 bases at J; junction bases unmatched: 8. In DNA, the CDR3 is TGCAGTGCTAGAGATCCCGGACTAGCGGGAGGACCTCAAGAGACCCAGTACTTC. It is translated as CSARDPGLAGGPQETQYF.

The chain uses TRBV29-1 and TRBJ2-5, with 7 bases that match TRBD1. The length of the CDR3 is 13 residues. Germline values: CDR1 SQVTM, CDR2 ANQGSEA. The V and J ends lost 6 bases and 2 bases, in that order; junction bases with no gene match: 6. The chain's CDR3 is CSVARDSQETQYF. CDR3 in DNA: TGCAGCGTCGCCCGGGACAGTCAAGAGACCCAGTACTTC.

In its sample, this clonotype was seen a few times. The gene calls are TRBV11-3 and TRBJ2-3; 8 nucleotides align to TRBD1. This CDR3 has 15 amino acids. The trim removed 5 bases at V and 0 bases at J, leaving 4 bases unmatched. Germline loops: CDR1 SGHNT, CDR2 YENEEA. The CDR3 sequence is CASSTHRGSTDTQYF. The CDR3 DNA reads TGTGCCAGCAGCACCCACAGGGGGAGCACAGATACGCAGTATTTT.